Below, 14 T cell receptor beta chains from the same sample are listed, as sequenced in a study of blood T cell repertoires in COVID-19. Sequencing was performed with immunoSEQ multiplex PCR; in TCRdb, only in-frame clones are kept and a portion is missing. The table includes approximately 170,000 clones, around 86% detected once. Specimen: peripheral blood. The receptor source for this set is a man aged 70-80 years who had recovered from COVID-19.

This chain links TRBV18 with TRBJ2-3; TRBD2 agrees at 10 bases. The germline V gene encodes CDR1 KGHSH and CDR2 LQKENI. Trimming at V came to 3 bases and at J to 0 bases, leaving 0 bases not matched to a gene. The CDR3 has 15 amino acids. In DNA form, the CDR3 reads TGTGCCAGCTCACCGACTAGCGGGAGCACAGATACGCAGTATTTT. This translates into CASSPTSGSTDTQYF. Full variable domain (remainder filled in from reference TRBV18 and TRBJ2-3): NAGVMQNPRHLVRRRGQEARLRCSPMKGHSHVYWYRQLPEEGLKFMVYLQKENIIDESGMPKERFSAEFPKEGPSILRIQQVVRGDSAAYFCASSPTSGSTDTQYFGPGTRLTVL.

This clone has only a few counts. The chain uses TRBV20-1 and TRBJ1-1, with a possible D match to TRBD1 (5 bases). CDR1 and CDR2 (germline): DFQATT, SNEGSKA (reference sequence). The CDR3 sequence is 13 residues long. V lost 3 bases, J lost 0 bases, and 8 bases lay in between. Here the CDR3 reads CSASEDMNTEAFF. In DNA, the CDR3 is TGCAGTGCTAGTGAGGACATGAACACTGAAGCTTTCTTT.

The chain carries TRBV24-1 and TRBJ2-1, with 7 positions matching TRBD1. The germline V gene has CDR1 KGHDR and CDR2 SFDVKD. With V trimmed by 3 bases and J by 6 bases, 4 bases remained unmatched. The CDR3 has 14 amino acids. CDR3 nucleotide sequence: TGTGCCACCAGTGATCCGGGACAGATCAATGAGCAGTTCTTC. Protein product: CATSDPGQINEQFF.

This clone was detected only once. V usage is TRBV5-6 and J usage is TRBJ2-7, with 9 bases that match TRBD2. Germline V gene lookup returns CDR1 SGHDT and CDR2 YYEEEE. With V trimmed by 4 bases and J by 5 bases, 13 bases remained unmatched. The CDR3 consists of 16 residues. The CDR3: CASSPALAGVGNEQYF. The CDR3 DNA follows: TGTGCCAGCAGCCCCGCATTAGCGGGAGTCGGAAACGAGCAGTACTTC.

V is TRBV30 and J is TRBJ2-1; tentatively, D is TRBD1 (6 bases). The CDR3 runs 14 residues. Trimming pared 5 bases from V and 11 bases from J, leaving 22 bases between. CDR1 is GTSNPN and CDR2 is SVGIG in the germline V gene (reference sequence). CDR3: CAWCRQATPVKQFF. The CDR3 region has the DNA TGTGCCTGGTGTAGACAGGCGACCCCGGTAAAGCAGTTCTTC.

The chain carries TRBV28 and TRBJ2-3; 9 bases align to TRBD2. The CDR3 runs to 16 residues. The germline gives CDR1 MDHEN, CDR2 SYDVKM. After removal of 1 base from V and 3 bases from J, the junction contained 5 bases not matched to a gene. CDR3 in DNA: TGTGCCAGCAGTTTATCCAGCGGGGGGAGGACAGATACGCAGTATTTT. Translated, it gives CASSLSSGGRTDTQYF.

The V and J genes are TRBV18 and TRBJ2-7, with 8 bases lining up with TRBD2. V dropped 6 bases and J dropped 3; count of bases not matched to a gene: 4. The CDR3 runs 13 residues. Looked up from germline, CDR1 is KGHSH and CDR2 is LQKENI. This CDR3 reads CASSLGTSYEQYF. DNA of the CDR3: TGTGCCAGCTCCCTAGGGACTAGCTACGAGCAGTACTTC.

The chain has TRBV11-1 and TRBJ2-5, with 11 bases fitting TRBD2. Germline CDR1 reads SGHAT; CDR2 reads FQDESV (reference sequence). The CDR3 contains 16 residues. V lost 5 bases to trimming and J lost 5 bases; unmatched junction nucleotides: 10. CDR3 sequence reads: CASSQHLAGGGETQYF. The CDR3 nucleotides are TGTGCCAGCAGCCAACATCTAGCGGGAGGTGGGGAGACCCAGTACTTC.

This clone has only one observation. This rearrangement joins TRBV12-5 to TRBJ2-1, with TRBD2 identical over 7 bases. CDR1 and CDR2 from the germline V gene are LGHNT and FRNRAP. There are 17 residues in the CDR3. V shed 0 bases and J 1 base; nucleotides not matched to a gene: 6. CDR3 protein: CASGLVRWEGSYNEQFF. The CDR3 DNA reads TGTGCTAGTGGTTTGGTACGGTGGGAGGGGTCCTACAATGAGCAGTTCTTC.

The chain recombines TRBV27 with TRBJ2-1; TRBD1 matches at 9 bases. J lost 1 base, V lost 6 bases, and 4 bases had no gene match. The CDR3 sequence is 15 residues long. Germline V gene data show CDR1 as MNHEY and CDR2 as SMNVEV (reference sequence). DNA for the CDR3: TGTGCCAGCAGGGCGGGACAGGGATCCTACAATGAGCAGTTCTTC. Protein sequence: CASRAGQGSYNEQFF.

The rearrangement links TRBV6-4 to TRBJ1-1, with D possibly matching TRBD1 (6 bases). Trimming left V 6 bases short and J 1 base short, with 9 bases between. CDR1 and CDR2 from the germline V gene are MRHNA and SNTAGT. The CDR3 length is 13 residues. This CDR3 reads CASRTTGNTEAFF. The CDR3 DNA reads as TGTGCCAGCAGGACGACAGGGAACACTGAAGCTTTCTTT.

The V call is TRBV6-2 or TRBV6-3, the J call TRBJ2-3, with D perhaps matching TRBD2 (5 bases). CDR1 is MNHEY and CDR2 is SVGEGT in the germline V gene. The CDR3 totals 16 residues. Trimming took off 4 bases at V and 0 bases at J, with 14 bases between the two ends. CDR3 protein: CASSFLSGVSTDTQYF. The CDR3 DNA sequence: TGTGCCAGCAGTTTCCTCAGCGGAGTTAGCACAGATACGCAGTATTTT.

The chain uses TRBV14 and TRBJ2-1; 9 nucleotides match TRBD1. Germline V gives CDR1 SGHDN, CDR2 FVKESK. The ends lost 1 base at V and 4 bases at J; junction bases unmatched: 8. The CDR3 spans 17 residues. In nucleotides, the CDR3 is TGTGCCAGCAGCCAAGTAGGGACAGGGAACAATTACAATGAGCAGTTCTTC. Protein product: CASSQVGTGNNYNEQFF.

This chain connects TRBV19 to TRBJ2-3, with 12 positions matching TRBD2. Germline lookup yields CDR1 LNHDA and CDR2 SQIVND (reference sequence). The CDR3 extends over 14 amino acids. V shed 7 bases and J 5 bases; nucleotides not matched to a gene: 4. The CDR3, as DNA: TGTGCCAGTAAACTAGCGGGAGGCATAGATACGCAGTATTTT. Translation: CASKLAGGIDTQYF.